The 3 T cell receptor beta chains below were found in one sample sequenced in a study of T-cell reconstitution after alpha-beta-depleted transplantation in children. Unique molecular identifiers featured in how the TCRbeta library was prepared. TCRdb analysed the PCR reads with MiXCR anew, one entry per CDR3 protein. The table includes about 870,000 distinct CDR3 sequences, roughly 15% detected once. The sequenced sample was PBMCs, mostly from graft donor cells, obtained 360 days after TCRalphabeta/CD19-depleted stem cell transplant. These receptors originate from a male patient younger than 18 who had a stem cell transplant for acute lymphoblastic leukemia, so the T cells may come from the graft donor.

CDR3 loop: CASSVGLAGDGNEQFF. The CDR3 region has the DNA TGTGCCAGCAGTGTAGGGCTAGCGGGAGACGGCAATGAGCAGTTCTTC. The chain employs TRBV6-1 and TRBJ2-1; 10 nucleotides agree with TRBD2. There are 16 residues in the CDR3. Germline V gene lookup returns CDR1 MNHNS and CDR2 SASEGT. V was clipped by 4 bases and J by 6 bases; unmatched bases: 9.

This sequence joins TRBV12-5 and TRBJ2-1; D is possibly TRBD2 (5 bases). CDR3 length: 17 amino acids. The V end was cut by 0 bases, the J end by 0 bases, with 12 bases between. Germline V CDR1 and CDR2: LGHNT, FRNRAP. CDR3 DNA sequence: TGTGCTAGTGGTTTGGTACCAGCGGCTAGCTCCTACAATGAGCAGTTCTTC. Residues: CASGLVPAASSYNEQFF.

This clonotype occurred a few times. The chain has TRBV5-8 and TRBJ2-7; tentative D call: TRBD2 (5 bases). V was pared by 6 bases and J by 5 bases, with 24 bases between. CDR3 length: 16 amino acids. CDR1 SGHTS and CDR2 YDEGEE come from the germline V gene. The DNA of the CDR3 is TGTGCCAGCACCCTCTTGCCTGGGAGCCCTCCCGACGAGCAGTACTTC. Its protein product is CASTLLPGSPPDEQYF. The complete variable domain, with remaining parts taken from reference TRBV5-8 and TRBJ2-7, reads EAGVTQSPTHLIKTRGQQATLRCSPISGHTSVYWYQQALGLGLQFLLWYDEGEERNRGNFPPRFSGRQFPNYSSELNVNALELEDSALYLCASTLLPGSPPDEQYFGPGTRLTVT.